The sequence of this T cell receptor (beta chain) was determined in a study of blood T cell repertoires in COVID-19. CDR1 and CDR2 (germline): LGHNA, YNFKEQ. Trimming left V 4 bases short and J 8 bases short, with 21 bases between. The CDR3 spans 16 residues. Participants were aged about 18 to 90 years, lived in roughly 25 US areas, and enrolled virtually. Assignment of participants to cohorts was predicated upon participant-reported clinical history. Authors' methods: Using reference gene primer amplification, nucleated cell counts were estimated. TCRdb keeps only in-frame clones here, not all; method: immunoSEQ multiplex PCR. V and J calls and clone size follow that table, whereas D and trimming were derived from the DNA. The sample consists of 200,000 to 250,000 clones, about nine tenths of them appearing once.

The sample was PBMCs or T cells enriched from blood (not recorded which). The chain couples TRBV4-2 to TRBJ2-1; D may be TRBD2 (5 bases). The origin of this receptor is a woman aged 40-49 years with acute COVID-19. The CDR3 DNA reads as TGTGCCAGCAGCCCCCTAAAGGCAGGACTCTCAGATGAGCAGTTCTTC. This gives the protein CASSPLKAGLSDEQFF.